The sample holds a few counts of the clone carrying this TCR beta chain. The V end lost 1 base, the J end lost 6 bases, and 7 bases lay between the germline ends. The length of the CDR3 is 12 residues. Germline CDR1 reads SGHDN; CDR2 reads FVKESK. This specimen belongs to a study of early T cells in non-severe SARS-CoV-2 infection. Study summary: Sequenced bulk RNA came from whole blood that was unsorted, and chains were unpaired.

One entry per CDR3 protein, called by TCRdb with MiXCR from the 5' RACE reads. Here the sample spans around 44,000 distinct CDR3 sequences, under 7.5% being singletons. This clonotype was obtained from an adult who was a healthcare worker with PCR-confirmed SARS-CoV-2 infection or an uninfected control (not recorded which). The sequences come from whole blood, collected at baseline. This chain links TRBV14 with TRBJ2-7; D is unclear. CDR3 sequence: CASSQVPTEQYF. CDR3 sequence (DNA): TGTGCCAGCAGCCAAGTTCCAACCGAGCAGTACTTC.